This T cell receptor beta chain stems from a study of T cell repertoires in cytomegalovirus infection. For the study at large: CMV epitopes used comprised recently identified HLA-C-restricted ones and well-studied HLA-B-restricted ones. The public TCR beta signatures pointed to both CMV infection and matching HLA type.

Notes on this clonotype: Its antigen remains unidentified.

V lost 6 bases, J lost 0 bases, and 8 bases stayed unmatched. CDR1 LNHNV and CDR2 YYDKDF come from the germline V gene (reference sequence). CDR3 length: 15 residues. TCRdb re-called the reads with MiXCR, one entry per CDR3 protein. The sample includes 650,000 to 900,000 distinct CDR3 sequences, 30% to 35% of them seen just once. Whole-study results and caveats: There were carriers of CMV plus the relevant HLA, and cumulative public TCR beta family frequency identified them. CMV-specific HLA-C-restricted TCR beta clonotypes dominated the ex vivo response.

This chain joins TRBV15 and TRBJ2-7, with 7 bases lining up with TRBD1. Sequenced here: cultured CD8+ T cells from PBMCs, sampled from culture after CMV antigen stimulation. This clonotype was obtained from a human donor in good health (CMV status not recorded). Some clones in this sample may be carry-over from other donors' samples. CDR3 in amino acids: CATRDGDRASYEQYF. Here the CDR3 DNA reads TGTGCCACCAGAGATGGGGACAGAGCCTCCTACGAGCAGTACTTC.